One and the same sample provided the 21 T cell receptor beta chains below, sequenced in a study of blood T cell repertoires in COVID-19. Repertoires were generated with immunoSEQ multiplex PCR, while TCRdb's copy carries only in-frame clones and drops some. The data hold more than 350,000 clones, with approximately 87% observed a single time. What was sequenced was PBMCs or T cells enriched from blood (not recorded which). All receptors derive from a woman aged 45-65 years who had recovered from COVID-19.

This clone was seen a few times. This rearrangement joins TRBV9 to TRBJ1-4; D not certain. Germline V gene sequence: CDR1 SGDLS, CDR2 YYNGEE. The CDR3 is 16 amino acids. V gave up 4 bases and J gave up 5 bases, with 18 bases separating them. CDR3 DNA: TGTGCCAGCAGCCCAAGCCCCGGCGACGGGAATGAAAAACTGTTTTTT. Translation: CASSPSPGDGNEKLFF.

CDR3 residues: CASSQFMNTEAFF. The CDR3 DNA sequence: TGTGCCAGCAGCCAATTTATGAACACTGAAGCTTTCTTT. The chain recombines TRBV3-1 (or the pseudogene TRBV3-2) with TRBJ1-1; D gene ambiguous. From germline, CDR1 is LGHDT and CDR2 YNNKEL (reference sequence). CDR3 size: 13 residues. Trimming left V 2 bases short and J 0 bases short, with 4 bases between.

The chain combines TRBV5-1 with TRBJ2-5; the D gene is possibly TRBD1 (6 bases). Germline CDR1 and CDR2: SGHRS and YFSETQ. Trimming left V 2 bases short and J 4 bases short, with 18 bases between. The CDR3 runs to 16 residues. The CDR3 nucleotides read TGCGCCAGCAGCTTTAACCGGGCCCCCAGGGGAGAGACCCAGTACTTC. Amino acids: CASSFNRAPRGETQYF.

In DNA form, the CDR3 reads TGTGCCAGCAGTGCGGGTACCGAGCCTTCAACTAATGAAAAACTGTTTTTT. Translation: CASSAGTEPSTNEKLFF. V is TRBV2 and J is TRBJ1-4; D is undetermined. The ends were cut back, 4 bases at V and 0 bases at J, with 15 bases in the middle. Germline CDR1 is SNHLY and CDR2 is FYNNEI. The CDR3 sequence is 17 residues long.

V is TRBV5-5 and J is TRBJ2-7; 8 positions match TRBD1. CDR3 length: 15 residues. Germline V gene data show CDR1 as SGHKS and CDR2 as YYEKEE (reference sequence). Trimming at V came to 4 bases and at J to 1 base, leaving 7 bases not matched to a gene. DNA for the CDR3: TGTGCCAGCAGCCGCCAGGGGGCGGCATCCTACGAGCAGTACTTC. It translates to CASSRQGAASYEQYF.

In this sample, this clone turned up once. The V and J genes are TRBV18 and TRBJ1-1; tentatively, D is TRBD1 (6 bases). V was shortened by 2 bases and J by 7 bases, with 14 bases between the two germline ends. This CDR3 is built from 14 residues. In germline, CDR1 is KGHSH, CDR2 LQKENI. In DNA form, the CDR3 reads TGTGCCAGCTCACCATACAGGGATTGGGGTGAAGCTTTCTTT. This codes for CASSPYRDWGEAFF.

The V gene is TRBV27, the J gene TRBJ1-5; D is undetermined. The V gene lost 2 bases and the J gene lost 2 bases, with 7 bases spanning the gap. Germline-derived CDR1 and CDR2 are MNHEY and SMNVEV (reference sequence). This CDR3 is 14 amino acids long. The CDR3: CASSLGHRNQPQHF. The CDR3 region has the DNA TGTGCCAGCAGTTTAGGGCACCGCAATCAGCCCCAGCATTTT.

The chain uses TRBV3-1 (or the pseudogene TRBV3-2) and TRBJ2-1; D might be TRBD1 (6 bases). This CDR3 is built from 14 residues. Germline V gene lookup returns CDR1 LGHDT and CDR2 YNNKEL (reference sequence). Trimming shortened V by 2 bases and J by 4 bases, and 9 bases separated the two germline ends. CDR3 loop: CASSQPDRYNEQFF. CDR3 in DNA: TGTGCCAGCAGCCAACCCGACAGGTACAATGAGCAGTTCTTC.

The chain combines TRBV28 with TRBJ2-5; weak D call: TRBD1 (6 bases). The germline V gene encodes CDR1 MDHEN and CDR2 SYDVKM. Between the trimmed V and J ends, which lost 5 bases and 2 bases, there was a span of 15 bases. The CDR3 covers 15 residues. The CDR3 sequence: CASSNQQGWQETQYF. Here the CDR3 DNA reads TGTGCCAGCAGTAATCAACAGGGTTGGCAAGAGACCCAGTACTTC.

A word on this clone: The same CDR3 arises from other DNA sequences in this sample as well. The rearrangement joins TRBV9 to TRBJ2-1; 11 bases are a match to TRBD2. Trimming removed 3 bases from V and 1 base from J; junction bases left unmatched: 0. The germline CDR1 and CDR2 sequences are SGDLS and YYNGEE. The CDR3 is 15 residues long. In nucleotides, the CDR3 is TGTGCCAGCAGCGCTAGCGGGGGGTCCTACAATGAGCAGTTCTTC. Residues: CASSASGGSYNEQFF.

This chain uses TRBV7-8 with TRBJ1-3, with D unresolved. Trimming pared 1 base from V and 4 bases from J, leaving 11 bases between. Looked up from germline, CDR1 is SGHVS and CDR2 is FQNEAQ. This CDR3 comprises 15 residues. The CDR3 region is CASSLVNGIGNTIYF. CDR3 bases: TGTGCCAGCAGCTTAGTCAACGGGATAGGAAACACCATATATTTT. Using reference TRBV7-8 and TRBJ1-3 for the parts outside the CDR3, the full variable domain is GAGVSQSPRYKVAKRGQDVALRCDPISGHVSLFWYQQALGQGPEFLTYFQNEAQLDKSGLPSDRFFAERPEGSVSTLKIQRTQQEDSAVYLCASSLVNGIGNTIYFGEGSWLTVV.

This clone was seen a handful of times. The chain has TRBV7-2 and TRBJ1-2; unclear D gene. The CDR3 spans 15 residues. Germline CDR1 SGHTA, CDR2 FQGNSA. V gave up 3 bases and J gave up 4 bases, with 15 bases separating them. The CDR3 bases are TGTGCCAGCAGCTTTGGGGAGGGTCCCCTCTATGGCTACACCTTC. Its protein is CASSFGEGPLYGYTF.

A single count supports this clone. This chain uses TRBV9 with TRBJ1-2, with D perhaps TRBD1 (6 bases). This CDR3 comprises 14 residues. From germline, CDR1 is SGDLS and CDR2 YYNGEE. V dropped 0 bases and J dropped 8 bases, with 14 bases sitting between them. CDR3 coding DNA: TGTGCCAGCAGCGTAGGTGGGGGCAGAGACGGCTACACCTTC. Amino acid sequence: CASSVGGGRDGYTF.

The CDR3 nucleotides read TGTGCCAGCAGCTCCTGGATTTGGGCCACTAGCTCTAACTATGGCTACACCTTC. This gives the protein CASSSWIWATSSNYGYTF. The genes are TRBV5-8 and TRBJ1-2; no clear D gene. The V end was cut by 3 bases, the J end by 0 bases, with 21 bases between. CDR1 SGHTS and CDR2 YDEGEE come from the germline V gene. This CDR3 is built from 18 residues.

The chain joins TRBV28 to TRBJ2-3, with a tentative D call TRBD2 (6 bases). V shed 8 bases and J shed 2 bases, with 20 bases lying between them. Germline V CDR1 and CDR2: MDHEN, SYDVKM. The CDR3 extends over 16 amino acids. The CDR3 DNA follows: TGTGCCAGCGGGTCTGGGGCGGGGCCCCTCACAGATACGCAGTATTTT. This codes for CASGSGAGPLTDTQYF.

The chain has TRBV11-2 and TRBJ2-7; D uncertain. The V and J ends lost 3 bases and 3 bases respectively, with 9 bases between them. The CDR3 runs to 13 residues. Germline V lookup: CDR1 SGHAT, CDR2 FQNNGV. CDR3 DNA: TGTGCCAGCAGCTTCAACACCGACTACGAGCAGTACTTC. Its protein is CASSFNTDYEQYF.

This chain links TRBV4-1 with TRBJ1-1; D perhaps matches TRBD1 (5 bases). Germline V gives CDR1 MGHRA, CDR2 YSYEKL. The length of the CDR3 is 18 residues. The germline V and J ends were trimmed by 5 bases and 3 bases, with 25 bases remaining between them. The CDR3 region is CASSYSGGVVPGDTEAFF. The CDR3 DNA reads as TGCGCCAGCAGCTACTCTGGAGGAGTTGTTCCGGGGGACACTGAAGCTTTCTTT.

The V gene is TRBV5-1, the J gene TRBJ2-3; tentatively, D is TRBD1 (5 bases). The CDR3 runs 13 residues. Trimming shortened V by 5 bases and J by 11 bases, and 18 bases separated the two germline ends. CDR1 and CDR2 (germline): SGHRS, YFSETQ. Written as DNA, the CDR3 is TGCGCCAGCAGGCCGAGTGGGGCGATTGAGCAGTATTTT. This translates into CASRPSGAIEQYF.

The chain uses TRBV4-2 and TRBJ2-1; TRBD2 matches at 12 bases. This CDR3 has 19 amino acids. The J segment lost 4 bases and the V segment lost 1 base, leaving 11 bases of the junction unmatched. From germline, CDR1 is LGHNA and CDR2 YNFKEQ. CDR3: CASSQAPLAGGLSYNEQFF. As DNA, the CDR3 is TGTGCCAGCAGCCAAGCCCCTCTAGCGGGGGGGCTCTCTTACAATGAGCAGTTCTTC.

The chain's CDR3 is CASSQTNGRSGNQPQHF. DNA of the CDR3: TGTGCCAGCAGCCAAACCAACGGTCGTAGCGGCAATCAGCCCCAGCATTTT. The chain is built from TRBV7-9 and TRBJ1-5; no definite D call. Germline loops: CDR1 SEHNR, CDR2 FQNEAQ (reference sequence). V was pared by 5 bases and J by 2 bases, with 19 bases between. This CDR3 has 17 amino acids.

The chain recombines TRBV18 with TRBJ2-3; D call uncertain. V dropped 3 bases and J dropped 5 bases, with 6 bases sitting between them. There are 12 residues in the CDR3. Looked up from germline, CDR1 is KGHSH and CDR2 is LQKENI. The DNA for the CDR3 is TGTGCCAGCTCACCGTCTAGAGATACGCAGTATTTT. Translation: CASSPSRDTQYF.